This is a list of T cell receptor beta chains from one sample in a study of control samples from healthy donors and cancer patients. Profiling relied on immunoSEQ multiplex PCR, and the TCRdb table lists in-frame clones only, not all of them. The sample carries fewer than 200,000 clones, roughly 95% recorded once. Sequenced material: blood. The receptors derive from a woman aged 25 to 39 in good health. Each CDR3 is given with its conserved first and last residue. A D gene is named only where the DNA matches it firmly. Size tells how often a clone was seen (once, few, many) or the class of an expanded clone, and some rows leave it out.

cdr3_nt | cdr3_aa | v_call | d_call | clone_size | j_call
TGTGCCAGCAGCTTAAACGGGTACACTGAAGCTTTCTTT | CASSLNGYTEAFF | TRBV11-2 | . | . | TRBJ1-1
TGTGCCAGCAGTTTATCCCGTCCAGATACGCAGTATTTT | CASSLSRPDTQYF | TRBV27 | . | . | TRBJ2-3
TGTGCCAGCAGCAATCCGGGACAGGCGAATCAGCCCCAGCATTTT | CASSNPGQANQPQHF | TRBV6-5 | TRBD1 | . | TRBJ1-5
TGTGCCAGCAGTTCCGGGACCTCTAGCAATCAGCCCCAGCATTTT | CASSSGTSSNQPQHF | TRBV28 | . | . | TRBJ1-5
TGTGCCAGCAGCTTACGGACAGGGTTATACGCTTTCTTT | CASSLRTGLYAFF | TRBV7-8 | TRBD1 | . | TRBJ1-1
TGTGCCAGCAGTGAAGTGGGGACAGGGGTCTTGAACACTGAAGCTTTCTTT | CASSEVGTGVLNTEAFF | TRBV6-1 | TRBD1 | . | TRBJ1-1
TGCGCCAGCAGCTTGGTGGCGGGGGATAACACCGGGGAGCTGTTTTTT | CASSLVAGDNTGELFF | TRBV5-1 | TRBD2 | . | TRBJ2-2
TGTGCCAGCATCGTTTCTCCGGGGAACACTGAAGCTTTCTTT | CASIVSPGNTEAFF | TRBV6-6 | . | . | TRBJ1-1
TGTGCCAGCTCACCGGAGCACAGCTACACAGATACGCAGTATTTT | CASSPEHSYTDTQYF | TRBV18 | . | . | TRBJ2-3
TGTGCCAGCAGTCGGTCATCTTGGGATACGCAGTATTTT | CASSRSSWDTQYF | TRBV6-6 | . | . | TRBJ2-3
TGTGCCAGCACCCAGCGGGAGGGCCCCTACAATGAGCAGTTCTTC | CASTQREGPYNEQFF | TRBV6-5 | TRBD2 | . | TRBJ2-1
TGTGCCACCAGCAGAGGGGACAGGGTTGCTGAAGCTTTCTTT | CATSRGDRVAEAFF | TRBV15 | TRBD1 | . | TRBJ1-1
TGTGCCAGCAGTTTCAGGGGACTGGCCAAAAACATTCAGTACTTC | CASSFRGLAKNIQYF | TRBV28 | . | . | TRBJ2-4
TGTGCCAGCAGCCAGCTGGGGGAGCTGTTTTTT | CASSQLGELFF | TRBV27 | . | . | TRBJ2-2
TGTGCCAGCAGTTACTCGAGGCTTGTAGCGGGGTTCTTC | CASSYSRLVAGFF | TRBV6-2/TRBV6-3 | TRBD2 | once | TRBJ2-1
TGTGCCAGCAGTGACCAGCGGGAGGCAGATACGCAGTATTTT | CASSDQREADTQYF | TRBV6-1 | TRBD2 | . | TRBJ2-3
TGTGCCAGTAGTATAGCCCGGGACAGGCCCTATGGCTACACCTTC | CASSIARDRPYGYTF | TRBV19 | TRBD1 | . | TRBJ1-2
TGCAGCGTTGAGTGGGCAGTTGATAATGAAAAACTGTTTTTT | CSVEWAVDNEKLFF | TRBV29-1 | . | . | TRBJ1-4
TGTGCCAGCAGCTTAGAGGCCAGAAATAATTCACCCCTCCACTTT | CASSLEARNNSPLHF | TRBV13 | . | once | TRBJ1-6
TGTGCCAGTAGTAACAACATGGTGGCGGGTGGGGAGCAGTTCTTC | CASSNNMVAGGEQFF | TRBV19 | . | . | TRBJ2-1
TGTGCCAGTAAGCTCGGGGCAAGAGAGACCCAGTACTTC | CASKLGARETQYF | TRBV6-6 | . | . | TRBJ2-5
TGTGCCAGCAGCCCACCTCTGGGACAACAGAACACTGAAGCTTTCTTT | CASSPPLGQQNTEAFF | TRBV7-9 | . | . | TRBJ1-1
TGTGCCTGGAGCAGCAGGGGGAATCAGCCCCAGCATTTT | CAWSSRGNQPQHF | TRBV30 | TRBD1 | few | TRBJ1-5
TGTGCCAGCAGTCAGCTAGGGACCCAGTACTTC | CASSQLGTQYF | TRBV12-3/TRBV12-4 | . | few | TRBJ2-5
TGTGCCAGCAGCCACGCGGGACAGAACTATGGCTACACCTTC | CASSHAGQNYGYTF | TRBV4-2 | TRBD1 | . | TRBJ1-2
TGTGCCAGCAGCGTAGGAGGGACTCAGAACTATGGCTACACCTTC | CASSVGGTQNYGYTF | TRBV9 | . | . | TRBJ1-2
TGTGCCAGCAGCTTAGGAAGGGACAGCTCCTACGAGCAGTACTTC | CASSLGRDSSYEQYF | TRBV7-6 | TRBD1 | . | TRBJ2-7
TGTGCCAGCAGCTGGAGGGGGGTGAGGGCCCTCGACGAGCAGTACTTC | CASSWRGVRALDEQYF | TRBV13 | . | . | TRBJ2-7
TGTGCCAGCAGCGTAGGCCGAGCGGGAGAAGAGCACTATGAGCAGTTCTTC | CASSVGRAGEEHYEQFF | TRBV9 | TRBD2 | . | TRBJ2-1
TGTGCCAGCACCGAGGGGGGCGCCCCCGAGAACACTGAAGCTTTCTTT | CASTEGGAPENTEAFF | TRBV25-1 | . | . | TRBJ1-1
TGTGCCAGCAGTTCCTCTAGCGGGGGGGCTTACAATGAGCAGTTCTTC | CASSSSSGGAYNEQFF | TRBV27 | TRBD2 | . | TRBJ2-1
TGTGCCAGCAGTTTCATGGGGGGTAGGACAGATACGCAGTATTTT | CASSFMGGRTDTQYF | TRBV28 | . | . | TRBJ2-3
TGTGCCAGCAGCCAAACGAGAAAAAGACCGTACACCGGGGAGCTGTTTTTT | CASSQTRKRPYTGELFF | TRBV2 | . | . | TRBJ2-2
TGTGCCAGCAGCTTTAACTTTGACAGCAAATATGGCTACACCTTC | CASSFNFDSKYGYTF | TRBV28 | . | once | TRBJ1-2
TGTGCCAGCAGTTATAGGGGGAGAACCTACGAGCAGTACTTC | CASSYRGRTYEQYF | TRBV28 | . | . | TRBJ2-7
TGTGCCAGCAGCGCCACTAGCGTCTCCTACGAGCAGTACTTC | CASSATSVSYEQYF | TRBV11-3 | TRBD2 | once | TRBJ2-7
TGTGCCAGCAGTTTCGGACAGGGGGTAAATCCGCCCCAGCATTTT | CASSFGQGVNPPQHF | TRBV28 | TRBD1 | . | TRBJ1-5
TGCGCCAGCAGCCGGGACAGGGGGCGGATCGGGGAGCTGTTTTTT | CASSRDRGRIGELFF | TRBV10-1 | TRBD1 | . | TRBJ2-2
TGTGCCAGCAGTGGACTAGCGGGAGCTAGCTCCTACGAGCAGTACTTC | CASSGLAGASSYEQYF | TRBV6-1 | TRBD2 | . | TRBJ2-7
TGCGCCAGCAGCTTGGTTTTAGGGCCCGGCACAGATACGCAGTATTTT | CASSLVLGPGTDTQYF | TRBV5-1 | . | . | TRBJ2-3
TGTGCCAGCAGCTTATGGGGCGAAGGGACTAGCGCCACAGATACGCAGTATTTT | CASSLWGEGTSATDTQYF | TRBV7-3 | TRBD2 | . | TRBJ2-3
TGTGCCATCAGTGAGTCGGACAGGGTCTATGGCTACACCTTC | CAISESDRVYGYTF | TRBV10-3 | TRBD1 | . | TRBJ1-2
TGTGCCAGCAGGAGGGGACTAGCGGGCCCCGGGGAGCTGTTTTTT | CASRRGLAGPGELFF | TRBV28 | TRBD2 | . | TRBJ2-2
TGTGCCACCAGCAGAGATGTGGCGAACACTGAAGCTTTCTTT | CATSRDVANTEAFF | TRBV15 | . | . | TRBJ1-1